These 22 T cell receptor beta chains originate from one sample sequenced in a study of cytomegalovirus exposure and HLA in healthy donors. PCR involved 60 Vbeta and 13 Jbeta primers. Data came from immunoSEQ multiplex PCR; TCRdb stores just in-frame clones and leaves some out. The table lists about 170,000 clones, roughly 72% of them singletons, with about 7% in the top ten. The sample taken for sequencing was PBMCs. The receptors come from a man aged 40-49 years in good health and CMV-seropositive.

The CDR3 sequence is CASRVQTSGGARDTQYF. CDR3 in DNA: TGTGCCAGCAGGGTCCAGACTAGCGGGGGGGCTAGGGATACGCAGTATTTT. J is TRBJ2-3 and V is TRBV2; 14 bases match TRBD2. J lost 6 bases, V lost 6 bases, and 11 bases had no gene match. This CDR3 region has 17 residues. Germline CDR1 is SNHLY and CDR2 is FYNNEI. Using reference TRBV2 and TRBJ2-3 for the parts outside the CDR3, the full variable domain is EPEVTQTPSHQVTQMGQEVILRCVPISNHLYFYWYRQILGQKVEFLVSFYNNEISEKSEIFDDQFSVERPDGSNFTLKIRSTKLEDSAMYFCASRVQTSGGARDTQYFGPGTRLTVL.

This chain links TRBV18 with TRBJ2-5; no firm D call. The CDR3 is made up of 12 amino acids. In germline, CDR1 is KGHSH, CDR2 LQKENI. V lost 0 bases, J lost 4 bases, and 3 bases lay in between. Here the CDR3 reads CASSPPAETQYF. The CDR3 DNA reads TGTGCCAGCTCACCACCGGCAGAGACCCAGTACTTC.

CDR3 sequence reads: CASSLSENYNSPLHF. The CDR3 coding sequence is TGCGCCAGCAGCTTGTCGGAGAATTATAATTCACCCCTCCACTTT. The chain couples TRBV5-1 to TRBJ1-6; no reliable D call. The V and J ends lost 1 base and 4 bases respectively, with 9 bases between them. The CDR3 sequence is 15 residues long. CDR1 is SGHRS, CDR2 YFSETQ, per germline.

The chain recombines TRBV11-2 with TRBJ2-3; a possible D gene is TRBD2 (7 bases). The V and J ends lost 6 bases and 0 bases respectively, with 19 bases between them. Germline CDR1 SGHAT, CDR2 FQNNGV. The CDR3 is 17 amino acids. The CDR3 reads CASRRPGGRASTDTQYF. CDR3 nucleotide sequence: TGTGCCAGCAGACGCCCGGGGGGCCGTGCTAGCACAGATACGCAGTATTTT.

V and J are TRBV9 and TRBJ1-3; D is possibly TRBD1 (5 bases). V was trimmed by 2 bases and J by 2 bases, leaving 11 bases between them. Per germline, CDR1 SGDLS and CDR2 YYNGEE. The CDR3 spans 15 residues. The CDR3 sequence: CASSVGQAAGNTIYF. CDR3 DNA sequence: TGTGCCAGCAGCGTGGGGCAGGCCGCTGGAAACACCATATATTTT.

The gene calls are TRBV6-5 and TRBJ1-2; 8 bases are a match to TRBD1. Germline-derived CDR1 and CDR2 are MNHEY and SVGAGI. V shed 0 bases, J shed 8 bases, and the junction held 8 bases outside the gene matches. The CDR3 is made up of 15 amino acids. The CDR3 DNA sequence: TGTGCCAGCAGTTACTCGGCAGGGGGCACTTTAGGCTACACCTTC. Amino acid sequence: CASSYSAGGTLGYTF.

This chain links TRBV6-5 with TRBJ1-2, with D possibly matching TRBD1 (5 bases). The V end lost 6 bases, the J end lost 5 bases, and 10 bases lay between the germline ends. The germline CDR1 and CDR2 sequences are MNHEY and SVGAGI. The CDR3 sequence is 12 residues long. CDR3 sequence (DNA): TGTGCCAGCAGGACGGACACTTATGGCTACACCTTC. Its translation: CASRTDTYGYTF.

This chain uses TRBV6-1 with TRBJ2-3, with D perhaps TRBD2 (6 bases). The CDR3 spans 12 residues. Looked up from germline, CDR1 is MNHNS and CDR2 is SASEGT. The V end was cut by 10 bases, the J end by 0 bases, with 8 bases between. The CDR3 nucleotides read TGTGCCACCGGGGGAAGCACAGATACGCAGTATTTT. This encodes CATGGSTDTQYF.

The chain joins TRBV7-2 to TRBJ1-1; TRBD1 is a possible D gene (6 bases). The CDR3 contains 15 residues. CDR1 is SGHTA and CDR2 is FQGNSA in the germline V gene. V lost 5 bases and J lost 4, with 17 bases in between. The CDR3 DNA reads TGTGCCAGCAGCCCCGGTGAGCTGGGGGCCACTGAAGCTTTCTTT. Amino acids: CASSPGELGATEAFF.

The V and J genes are TRBV6-5 and TRBJ1-2; D perhaps matches TRBD1 (6 bases). This CDR3 spans 12 amino acids. Trimming shortened V by 5 bases and J by 4 bases, and 8 bases separated the two germline ends. Per the germline V gene, CDR1 is MNHEY and CDR2 is SVGAGI. CDR3 loop: CASSQDSYGYTF. CDR3 nucleotide sequence: TGTGCCAGCAGTCAGGACAGCTATGGCTACACCTTC.

This clone was picked up one time. The CDR3 nucleotides are TGTGCCAGCCGAAGGGGGCTCGGCTACACCTTC. Residues: CASRRGLGYTF. This chain joins TRBV5-8 and TRBJ1-2; 7 bases map to TRBD1. The V and J ends lost 7 bases and 8 bases, in that order; junction bases with no gene match: 5. CDR3 length equals 11 residues. Germline values: CDR1 SGHTS, CDR2 YDEGEE.

As concerns this clone: A read error may produce the germline difference seen at one junction end. The chain uses TRBV6-5 and TRBJ1-5, with D possibly matching TRBD1 (6 bases). The germline CDR1 and CDR2 sequences are MNHEY and SVGAGI. CDR3 size: 12 residues. The CDR3 sequence is CASSYIGQPQHF. DNA for the CDR3: TGTGCCAGCAGTTACATCGGACAGCCACAGCATTTT.

The chain uses TRBV5-6 and TRBJ1-2, with TRBD1 as a possible D gene (6 bases). Germline CDR1 SGHDT, CDR2 YYEEEE. This CDR3 contains 15 residues. The V end was cut by 0 bases, the J end by 8 bases, with 17 bases between. The CDR3 coding sequence is TGTGCCAGCAGCTTGGCCGTGGACAGTCTTGGGGGCTACACCTTC. It yields the protein CASSLAVDSLGGYTF.

V gene TRBV4-1 combines with J gene TRBJ1-2; 7 bases align to TRBD1. The CDR3 runs 16 residues. The trim removed 3 bases at V and 2 bases at J, leaving 9 bases unmatched. Germline V gene sequence: CDR1 MGHRA, CDR2 YSYEKL. CDR3: CASSQAPGQSNYGYTF. CDR3 DNA: TGCGCCAGCAGCCAGGCCCCGGGACAGTCGAACTATGGCTACACCTTC.

Here the CDR3 reads CASSRSGRVTEAFF. CDR3 coding DNA: TGTGCCAGCAGTCGGTCAGGGCGCGTCACTGAAGCTTTCTTT. The rearrangement uses TRBV6-1 and TRBJ1-1; possibly TRBD1 for D (5 bases). This CDR3 spans 14 amino acids. CDR1 is MNHNS, CDR2 SASEGT, per germline. The V gene lost 5 bases and the J gene lost 4 bases, with 14 bases spanning the gap.

The chain recombines TRBV5-8 with TRBJ2-7; the match to TRBD1 covers 10 bases. This CDR3 comprises 14 residues. The junction had 2 bases not matched to a gene; V was cut back by 3 bases and J by 2 bases. Germline V CDR1 and CDR2: SGHTS, YDEGEE. CDR3 region: CASSWDRGPYEQYF. The CDR3 coding sequence is TGTGCCAGCAGCTGGGACAGGGGCCCCTACGAGCAGTACTTC.

This rearrangement joins TRBV6-1 to TRBJ1-4; D is unclear. This CDR3 region has 12 residues. V lost 8 bases to trimming and J lost 3 bases, with 7 bases between them. Per the germline V gene, CDR1 is MNHNS and CDR2 is SASEGT. In DNA, the CDR3 is TGTGCCAGCCAAACAGCTAATGAAAAACTGTTTTTT. Protein product: CASQTANEKLFF.

The chain uses TRBV7-9 and TRBJ1-1; maybe TRBD1 (6 bases). CDR3 size: 14 residues. Trimming removed 5 bases from V and 1 base from J, with 11 bases in between. Germline V CDR1 and CDR2: SEHNR, FQNEAQ (reference sequence). The CDR3 spells CASSRRGPNTEAFF. The CDR3 DNA sequence: TGTGCCAGCAGCCGCAGGGGCCCGAACACTGAAGCTTTCTTT.

About this clone itself: One junction end disagrees with the germline gene, perhaps due to a read error. The V call is TRBV7-9, the J call TRBJ1-1, with 8 nucleotides matching TRBD1. The germline V gene has CDR1 SEHNR and CDR2 FQNEAQ (reference sequence). The length of the CDR3 is 17 residues. The CDR3 nucleotides read TGTTCCAGCAGTTCTACCCAGGGGGCGTCTTCGTCCACTGAAGCTTTCTTT. Its protein is CSSSSTQGASSSTEAFF.

The chain combines TRBV30 with TRBJ1-4; 7 bases line up with TRBD1. The CDR3 length is 16 residues. Looked up from germline, CDR1 is GTSNPN and CDR2 is SVGIG (reference sequence). The V and J ends lost 2 bases and 3 bases, in that order; junction bases with no gene match: 9. CDR3 coding DNA: TGTGCCTGGAGTAAGGGGGCCTCCCCGGCTAATGAAAAACTGTTTTTT. Translating gives CAWSKGASPANEKLFF.

V is TRBV4-2 and J is TRBJ2-7, with 8 bases matching TRBD1. The CDR3 length is 15 residues. V lost 0 bases and J lost 7; bases outside the gene matches: 8. Per the germline V gene, CDR1 is LGHNA and CDR2 is YNFKEQ. DNA of the CDR3: TGTGCCAGCAGCCAAGAAGTGCAGGGGGCGCGGGAGCAGTACTTC. Translated, it gives CASSQEVQGAREQYF.

The J gene is TRBJ1-4, the V gene TRBV18, with D tentatively TRBD1 (5 bases). V lost 0 bases and J lost 0, with 8 bases in between. Germline assignment: CDR1 KGHSH and CDR2 LQKENI. The CDR3 contains 16 residues. This CDR3 is CASSPPGGATNEKLFF. The CDR3 nucleotides are TGTGCCAGCTCACCACCCGGGGGTGCAACTAATGAAAAACTGTTTTTT.